The clone carrying this T cell receptor (beta chain) was counted a few times. This record comes from a study of T-cell memory formation after mild COVID-19. Trimming left V 0 bases short and J 5 bases short, with 4 bases between. CDR3 length: 12 residues. CDR1 LGHNT and CDR2 FRNRAP come from the germline V gene. One entry per CDR3 protein, called by TCRdb with MiXCR from the 5' RACE reads. The table has a few hundred thousand distinct CDR3 sequences, more than 9% seen once. Source material: PBMCs or a T cell subset sorted from them (not recorded which). The receptor was derived from a man younger than 35 who had mild COVID-19 (a few samples of this study predate the infection). Cell type and time point are not known. The genes are TRBV12-5 and TRBJ1-1; the D is unclear. The CDR3 loop is CASGLVLTEAFF. Written as DNA, the CDR3 is TGTGCTAGTGGTTTGGTATTGACTGAAGCTTTCTTT.